Listed here is a single TCR beta chain. What it binds is unknown. TCRdb keeps only in-frame clones here, not all; method: immunoSEQ multiplex PCR. The sample lists 2,500,000 or so clones, roughly 92% occurring once. Germline-derived CDR1 and CDR2 are MNHNY and SVGAGI (reference sequence). V dropped 2 bases and J dropped 6; count of bases not matched to a gene: 6. The length of the CDR3 is 14 residues. This sample stems from a study of shared clonotypes between healthy human individuals. Study results and limitations: Clonotype sharing levels among donors were expected to vary with sequencing depth.

The specimen was naive CD4+ T cells from PBMCs. Subset defined: CD45RA+ positively selected. The chain couples TRBV6-6 to TRBJ1-2; 7 nucleotides match TRBD1. This TCR derives from a man in his late teens or twenties in good health. Some clones in this sample may be carry-over from other donors' samples. CDR3 amino acids: CASSYPDREDGYTF. CDR3 coding DNA: TGTGCCAGCAGTTACCCCGACAGGGAGGATGGCTACACCTTC.